This TCR beta chain emerged from a study of T cells after somatic rescue of genetic block. This table comes from immunoSEQ multiplex PCR, and its TCRdb copy is limited to in-frame clones, with some not included. The sample contains about 63,000 clones, 92% of which appear only once. The V end lost 0 bases, the J end lost 3 bases, and 8 bases lay between the germline ends. The CDR3 sequence is 14 residues long. Germline V gene sequence: CDR1 MGHRA, CDR2 YSYEKL. V gene TRBV4-1 combines with J gene TRBJ1-2, with TRBD1 as a possible D gene (5 bases). Material for sequencing was peripheral blood mononuclear cells (PBMCs). The sequence derives from a man aged 35 to 55. The CDR3 region has the DNA TGCGCCAGCAGCCAAGATCTGGGGGACTATGGCTACACCTTC. Its translation: CASSQDLGDYGYTF.